The next 4 T cell receptor beta chains were all read from a single sample in a study of shared clonotypes between healthy human individuals. Method: immunoSEQ multiplex PCR; TCRdb's copy keeps in-frame clones and lacks some. The data contain roughly 720,000 clones, less than 95% of them seen just once; the ten biggest clones take up around a third. The sample was memory CD8+ T cells from PBMCs. Sample subset: CD45RO+ cells pooled with CCR7-negative TemRA cells. These receptor sequences come from a man younger than 35 in good health. Some clones in this sample may be carry-over from other donors' samples.

Only a few counts were recorded for this clone. The rearrangement uses TRBV9 and TRBJ2-2; 12 bases fit TRBD2. The V gene's germline CDR1 is SGDLS and CDR2 YYNGEE. V dropped 4 bases and J dropped 5; count of bases not matched to a gene: 9. The CDR3 sequence is 17 residues long. The CDR3 here is CASSPRTSGKNTGELFF. CDR3 bases: TGTGCCAGCAGCCCGCGGACTAGCGGGAAAAATACCGGGGAGCTGTTTTTT. The variable domain in full, with the rest retrieved from reference TRBV9 and TRBJ2-2, is DSGVTQTPKHLITATGQRVTLRCSPRSGDLSVYWYQQSLDQGLQFLIQYYNGEERAKGNILERFSAQQFPDLHSELNLSSLELGDSALYFCASSPRTSGKNTGELFFGEGSRLTVL.

The rearrangement links TRBV7-9 to TRBJ2-3, with a weak D call TRBD2 (5 bases). Trimming pared 4 bases from V and 1 base from J, leaving 15 bases between. From germline, CDR1 is SEHNR and CDR2 FQNEAQ (reference sequence). CDR3 length: 16 residues. The CDR3 protein is CASSSREGIGTDTQYF. CDR3 nucleotides: TGTGCCAGCAGCTCCCGGGAAGGAATTGGCACAGATACGCAGTATTTT.

V and J are TRBV2 and TRBJ2-3, with 10 positions matching TRBD2. The V segment lost 5 bases and the J segment 3 bases; nucleotides outside the gene matches: 14. Germline CDR1 reads SNHLY; CDR2 reads FYNNEI. This CDR3 region has 18 residues. The CDR3 bases are TGTGCCAGCAGTTCTCCCGGGACTAGCGTCTTAGGTACAGATACGCAGTATTTT. Its protein is CASSSPGTSVLGTDTQYF.

The chain links TRBV28 to TRBJ1-5; D gene ambiguous. V dropped 5 bases and J dropped 7 bases, with 15 bases sitting between them. The CDR3 consists of 14 residues. Germline V lookup: CDR1 MDHEN, CDR2 SYDVKM. CDR3 region: CASSRPGMGQPQHF. The DNA for the CDR3 is TGTGCCAGCAGTCGGCCCGGAATGGGGCAGCCCCAGCATTTT. The full variable domain, completed using reference TRBV28 and TRBJ1-5, is DVKVTQSSRYLVKRTGEKVFLECVQDMDHENMFWYRQDPGLGLRLIYFSYDVKMKEKGDIPEGYSVSREKKERFSLILESASTNQTSMYLCASSRPGMGQPQHFGDGTRLSIL.